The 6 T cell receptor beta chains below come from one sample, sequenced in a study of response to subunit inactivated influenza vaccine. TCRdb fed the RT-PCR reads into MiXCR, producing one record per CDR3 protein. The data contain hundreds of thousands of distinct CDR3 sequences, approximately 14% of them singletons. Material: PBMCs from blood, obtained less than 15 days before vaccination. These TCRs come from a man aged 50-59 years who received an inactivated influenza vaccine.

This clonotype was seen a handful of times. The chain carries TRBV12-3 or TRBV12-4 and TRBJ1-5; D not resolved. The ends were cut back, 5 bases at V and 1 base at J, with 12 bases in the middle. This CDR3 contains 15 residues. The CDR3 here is CASSPDKGSNQPQHF. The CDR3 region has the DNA TGTGCCAGCAGTCCCGACAAAGGGAGCAATCAGCCCCAGCATTTT.

DNA of the CDR3: TGTGCCAGCAGTCGGGACCTACAAGTTTATCAGCCCCAGCATTTT. This encodes CASSRDLQVYQPQHF. The chain has TRBV6-1 and TRBJ1-5, with a possible D match to TRBD1 (5 bases). The germline V and J ends were trimmed by 5 bases and 5 bases, with 16 bases remaining between them. Germline V CDR1 and CDR2: MNHNS, SASEGT. CDR3 length: 15 residues.

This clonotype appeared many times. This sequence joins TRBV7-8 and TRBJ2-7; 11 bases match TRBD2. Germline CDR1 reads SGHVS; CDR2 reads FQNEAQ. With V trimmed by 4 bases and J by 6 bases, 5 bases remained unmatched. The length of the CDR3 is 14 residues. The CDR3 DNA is TGTGCCAGCAGCTGGGTAGCGGGGGGGGGCGAGCAGTACTTC. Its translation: CASSWVAGGGEQYF.

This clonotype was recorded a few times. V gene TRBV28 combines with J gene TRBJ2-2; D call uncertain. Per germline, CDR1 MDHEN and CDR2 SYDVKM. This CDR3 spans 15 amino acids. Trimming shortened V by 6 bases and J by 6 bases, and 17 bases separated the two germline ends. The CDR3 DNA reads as TGTGCCAGCAGCCCTGACTTGAAATGGGCCGGGGAGCTGTTTTTT. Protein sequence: CASSPDLKWAGELFF.

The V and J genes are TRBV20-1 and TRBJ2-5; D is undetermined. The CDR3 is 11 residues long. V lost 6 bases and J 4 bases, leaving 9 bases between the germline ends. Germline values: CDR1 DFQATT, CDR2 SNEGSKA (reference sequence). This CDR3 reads CSAALIETQYF. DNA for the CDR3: TGCAGTGCCGCCCTTATAGAGACCCAGTACTTC.

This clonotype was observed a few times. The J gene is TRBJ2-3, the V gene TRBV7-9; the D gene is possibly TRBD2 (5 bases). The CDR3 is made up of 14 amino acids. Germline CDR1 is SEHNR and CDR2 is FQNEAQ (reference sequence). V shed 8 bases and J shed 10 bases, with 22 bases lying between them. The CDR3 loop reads CASGSPAVIVPQYF. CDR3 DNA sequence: TGTGCCAGCGGGAGCCCGGCAGTTATTGTTCCGCAGTATTTT.